The TCR beta chain described here comes from a study of PD-1 blockade in classical Hodgkin lymphoma. Every patient was affected by relapse after autologous stem cell transplantation, while exposure to brentuximab vedotin was not uniform. Germline values: CDR1 SGHRS, CDR2 YFSETQ. After removal of 6 bases from V and 3 bases from J, the junction contained 8 bases not matched to a gene. The CDR3 runs 15 residues. TCRdb's table, derived via immunoSEQ multiplex PCR, lists solely in-frame clones and lacks some. The data show 100,000 or so clones, roughly 91% seen once. The chain has TRBV5-1 and TRBJ2-2; 7 nucleotides match TRBD2. Here the sequenced sample was peripheral blood mononuclear cells (PBMCs), taken before the second cycle of nivolumab. The sequence derives from a human donor with classical Hodgkin lymphoma. CDR3 amino acids: CASKRLAGDTGELFF. The CDR3 DNA reads TGCGCCAGCAAGAGGTTGGCGGGGGACACCGGGGAGCTGTTTTTT.